The T cell receptor (beta chain) under discussion was sequenced for a study of Tregs in tolerant kidney transplant recipients. Only in-frame clones appear in the TCRdb table, and some are missing; sequencing was by immunoSEQ multiplex PCR. The data contain about 61,000 clones, approximately 85% of them seen just once; the ten biggest clones take up about 2%. The germline V gene has CDR1 SGHTS and CDR2 YDEGEE. V was clipped by 6 bases and J by 1 base, with 8 bases between them. This CDR3 region has 14 residues. This chain links TRBV5-8 with TRBJ1-6; weak D call: TRBD1 (6 bases). This sequence was found in a human donor who received a combined kidney and bone marrow transplant. The starting material was Tregs from blood, obtained before the transplant. This CDR3 reads CASTRGSYNSPLHF. The CDR3 bases are TGTGCCAGCACCAGGGGTTCCTATAATTCACCCCTCCACTTT. Supplemented by reference TRBV5-8 and TRBJ1-6, the full variable domain reads EAGVTQSPTHLIKTRGQQATLRCSPISGHTSVYWYQQALGLGLQFLLWYDEGEERNRGNFPPRFSGRQFPNYSSELNVNALELEDSALYLCASTRGSYNSPLHFGNGTRLTVT.